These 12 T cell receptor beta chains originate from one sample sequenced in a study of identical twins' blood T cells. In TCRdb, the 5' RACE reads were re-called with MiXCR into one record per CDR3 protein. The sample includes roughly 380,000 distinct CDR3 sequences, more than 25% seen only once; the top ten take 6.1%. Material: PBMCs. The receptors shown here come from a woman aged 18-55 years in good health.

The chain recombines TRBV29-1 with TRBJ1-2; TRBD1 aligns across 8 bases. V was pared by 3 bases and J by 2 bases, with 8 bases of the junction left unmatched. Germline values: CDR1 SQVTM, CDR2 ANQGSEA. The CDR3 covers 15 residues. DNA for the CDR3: TGCAGCGTTGATTGGAGACAGGGGAAAAACTATGGCTACACCTTC. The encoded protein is CSVDWRQGKNYGYTF.

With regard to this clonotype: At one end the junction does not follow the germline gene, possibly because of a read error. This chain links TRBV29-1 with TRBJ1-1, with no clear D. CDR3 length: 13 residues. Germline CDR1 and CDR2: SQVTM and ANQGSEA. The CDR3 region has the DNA TGCAGTGTTGAACCCGGGGTGAACACTGAAGCTTTCTTT. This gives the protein CSVEPGVNTEAFF. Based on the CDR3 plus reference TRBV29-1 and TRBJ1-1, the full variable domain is SAVISQKPSRDICQRGTSLTIQCQVDSQVTMMFWYRQQPGQSLTLIATANQGSEATYESGFVIDKFPISRPNLTFSTLTVSNMSPEDSSIYLCSVEPGVNTEAFFGQGTRLTVV.

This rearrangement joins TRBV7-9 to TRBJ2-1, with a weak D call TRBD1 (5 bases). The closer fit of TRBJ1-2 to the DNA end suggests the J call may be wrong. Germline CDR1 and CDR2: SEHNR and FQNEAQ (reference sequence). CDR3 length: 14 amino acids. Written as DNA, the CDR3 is TGTGCCAGCACCCGCCCAGGGCCTCTCTATGGCTACACCTTC. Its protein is CASTRPGPLYGYTF.

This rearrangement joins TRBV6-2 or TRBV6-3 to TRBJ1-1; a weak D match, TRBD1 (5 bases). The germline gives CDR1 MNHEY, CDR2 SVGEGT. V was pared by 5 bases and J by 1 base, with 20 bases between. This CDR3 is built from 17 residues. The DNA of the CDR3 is TGTGCCAGCAGTAAGGGACGCGGTCGATTCGGGAACACTGAAGCTTTCTTT. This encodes CASSKGRGRFGNTEAFF.

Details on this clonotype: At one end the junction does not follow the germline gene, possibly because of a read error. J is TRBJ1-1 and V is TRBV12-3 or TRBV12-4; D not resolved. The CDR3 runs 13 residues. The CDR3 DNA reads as TGTGCCAACAGTTTCATATCGGCGTCTGAAGCTTTCTTT. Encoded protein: CANSFISASEAFF.

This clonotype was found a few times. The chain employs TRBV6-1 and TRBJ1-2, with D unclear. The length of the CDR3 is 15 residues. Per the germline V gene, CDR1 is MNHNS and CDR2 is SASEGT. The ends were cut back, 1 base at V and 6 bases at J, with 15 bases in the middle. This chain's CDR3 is CASSEVMNRANGYTF. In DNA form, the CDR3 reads TGTGCCAGCAGTGAAGTAATGAACAGAGCTAATGGCTACACCTTC.

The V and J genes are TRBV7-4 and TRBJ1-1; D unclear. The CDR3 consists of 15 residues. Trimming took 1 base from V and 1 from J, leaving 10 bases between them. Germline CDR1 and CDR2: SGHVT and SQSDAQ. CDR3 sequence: CASSLDDPRNTEAFF. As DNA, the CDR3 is TGTGCCAGCAGCTTAGATGACCCTAGGAACACTGAAGCTTTCTTT.

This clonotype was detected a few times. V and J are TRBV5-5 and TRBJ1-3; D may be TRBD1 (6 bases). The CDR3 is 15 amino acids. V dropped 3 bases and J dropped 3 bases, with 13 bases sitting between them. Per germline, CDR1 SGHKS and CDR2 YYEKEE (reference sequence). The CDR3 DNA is TGTGCCAGCAGCTCGATTACAGGGTTTGGAAACACCATATATTTT. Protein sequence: CASSSITGFGNTIYF.

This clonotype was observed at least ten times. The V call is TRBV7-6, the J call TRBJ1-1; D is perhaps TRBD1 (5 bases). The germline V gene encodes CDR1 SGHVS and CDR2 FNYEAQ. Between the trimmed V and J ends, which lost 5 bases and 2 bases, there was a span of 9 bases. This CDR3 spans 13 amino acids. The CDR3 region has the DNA TGTGCCAGCAGCCGCGGGGGAAACACTGAAGCTTTCTTT. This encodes CASSRGGNTEAFF.

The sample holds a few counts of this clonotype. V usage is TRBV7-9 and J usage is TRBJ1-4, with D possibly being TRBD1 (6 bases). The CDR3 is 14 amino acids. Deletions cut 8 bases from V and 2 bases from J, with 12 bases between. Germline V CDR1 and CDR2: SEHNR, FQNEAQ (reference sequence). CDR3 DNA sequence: TGTGCCAGCTCACCAGGGGCTACTAATGAAAAACTGTTTTTT. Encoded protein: CASSPGATNEKLFF. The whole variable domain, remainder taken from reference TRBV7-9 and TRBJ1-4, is DTGVSQNPRHKITKRGQNVTFRCDPISEHNRLYWYRQTLGQGPEFLTYFQNEAQLEKSRLLSDRFSAERPKGSFSTLEIQRTEQGDSAMYLCASSPGATNEKLFFGSGTQLSVL.

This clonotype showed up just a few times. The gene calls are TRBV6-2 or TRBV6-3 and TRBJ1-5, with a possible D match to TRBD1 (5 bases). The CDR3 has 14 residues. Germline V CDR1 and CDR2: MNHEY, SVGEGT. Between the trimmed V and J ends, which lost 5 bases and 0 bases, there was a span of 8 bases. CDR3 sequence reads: CASSQTASNQPQHF. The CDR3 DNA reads TGTGCCAGCAGTCAGACAGCTAGCAATCAGCCCCAGCATTTT.

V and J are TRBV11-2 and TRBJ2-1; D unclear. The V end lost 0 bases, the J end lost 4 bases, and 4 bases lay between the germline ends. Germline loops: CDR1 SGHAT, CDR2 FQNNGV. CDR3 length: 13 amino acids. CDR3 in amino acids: CASSLDLYNEQFF. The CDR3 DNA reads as TGTGCCAGCAGCTTAGACTTATACAATGAGCAGTTCTTC.